A single sample is the source of the 18 T cell receptor beta chains below, sequenced in a study of blood T cells in healthy people across ages. Primed by a sample-barcoded 5' primer and a J-beta primer mix, a second PCR proceeded for about 6 to 11 cycles. MiXCR was run by TCRdb on the 5' RACE reads, yielding one entry per CDR3 protein. The sample consists of approximately 1.5 million distinct CDR3 sequences, roughly 43% of them appearing once. Sample: blood. These receptors all stem from a woman under 30 in good health.

This chain uses TRBV6-5 with TRBJ2-5; 10 bases line up with TRBD2. V lost 0 bases to trimming and J lost 2 bases; unmatched junction nucleotides: 3. Per the germline V gene, CDR1 is MNHEY and CDR2 is SVGAGI. This CDR3 region has 16 residues. CDR3 region: CASSYSLAGPQETQYF. As DNA, the CDR3 is TGTGCCAGCAGTTACTCACTAGCGGGGCCGCAAGAGACCCAGTACTTC.

A few counts support this clonotype. The rearrangement joins TRBV7-9 to TRBJ2-1; D is possibly TRBD1 (7 bases). Trimming took off 5 bases at V and 6 bases at J, with 20 bases between the two ends. Germline V gene data show CDR1 as SEHNR and CDR2 as FQNEAQ (reference sequence). There are 16 residues in the CDR3. The CDR3 region is CASSLERRGLLNEQFF. DNA of the CDR3: TGTGCCAGCAGCCTAGAGAGGAGGGGGCTCCTCAATGAGCAGTTCTTC.

The CDR3 DNA reads TGTGCCAGCAGACAGTTCGACAGGGCCATTAATGAAAAACTGTTTTTT. Translation: CASRQFDRAINEKLFF. J is TRBJ1-4 and V is TRBV2, with 7 bases fitting TRBD1. The CDR3 is 16 amino acids. CDR1 is SNHLY, CDR2 FYNNEI, per germline. After removal of 6 bases from V and 4 bases from J, the junction contained 11 bases not matched to a gene.

The chain has TRBV4-3 and TRBJ1-1; possible D gene TRBD1, 5 bases. The CDR3 loop spans 17 amino acids. CDR1 is LGHNA and CDR2 is YSLEER in the germline V gene. Trimming took 4 bases from V and 0 from J, leaving 18 bases between them. CDR3 nucleotide sequence: TGCGCCAGCAGCCCAGACGGGGGACTCCTTATGAACACTGAAGCTTTCTTT. Amino acids: CASSPDGGLLMNTEAFF.

This rearrangement joins TRBV30 to TRBJ2-5; D is unresolved. The CDR3 has 17 residues. In germline, CDR1 is GTSNPN, CDR2 SVGIG (reference sequence). Trimming took off 2 bases at V and 2 bases at J, with 21 bases between the two ends. The CDR3 loop is CAWSPLLARGGQETQYF. The DNA for the CDR3 is TGTGCCTGGAGTCCCCTCCTCGCTAGAGGTGGACAAGAGACCCAGTACTTC.

This rearrangement joins TRBV28 to TRBJ1-1; D is undetermined. V was cut by 2 bases and J by 0 bases, with 13 bases left in between. The germline V gene encodes CDR1 MDHEN and CDR2 SYDVKM. The CDR3 has 16 residues. The CDR3: CASSLVKGGMNTEAFF. DNA for the CDR3: TGTGCCAGCAGTTTAGTTAAGGGTGGCATGAACACTGAAGCTTTCTTT.

The chain recombines TRBV20-1 with TRBJ2-3; 7 bases line up with TRBD2. Germline CDR1 is DFQATT and CDR2 is SNEGSKA (reference sequence). With 5 bases clipped from V and 0 bases from J, the junction kept 8 bases outside the gene matches. The CDR3 totals 15 residues. Here the CDR3 DNA reads TGCAGTGCTCATGCTAGCGGAGAGAGCACAGATACGCAGTATTTT. Residues: CSAHASGESTDTQYF.

This sequence joins TRBV2 and TRBJ2-3, with 10 nucleotides matching TRBD2. V shed 7 bases and J 5 bases; nucleotides not matched to a gene: 9. The CDR3 is 15 amino acids. CDR1 and CDR2 (germline): SNHLY, FYNNEI. This CDR3 is CASNGLAGERDTQYF. The CDR3 DNA is TGTGCCAGCAACGGGCTAGCGGGGGAGAGAGATACGCAGTATTTT.

This chain uses TRBV24-1 with TRBJ2-1, with 10 nucleotides matching TRBD1. Trimming cost V 5 bases and J 6 bases; bases outside gene matches: 6. Germline CDR1 and CDR2: KGHDR and SFDVKD. CDR3 size: 15 residues. The CDR3 sequence is CATSGGTGVSNEQFF. CDR3 coding DNA: TGTGCCACCAGTGGAGGGACAGGGGTCTCCAATGAGCAGTTCTTC.

This rearrangement joins TRBV7-2 to TRBJ1-5; D ambiguous. Germline CDR1 reads SGHTA; CDR2 reads FQGNSA. The CDR3 contains 14 residues. V lost 1 base and J 4 bases, leaving 8 bases between the germline ends. The CDR3 nucleotides read TGTGCCAGCAGCTTAGTGACGGTGAATCAGCCCCAGCATTTT. Its translation is CASSLVTVNQPQHF.

This clonotype was seen only a few times. An end of the junction does not agree with germline; a read error may underlie this. V gene TRBV5-1 combines with J gene TRBJ1-1; D remains unclear. CDR1 SGHRS and CDR2 YFSETQ come from the germline V gene. The length of the CDR3 is 14 residues. The DNA for the CDR3 is TGTGCCAGCAGCGGCAGTGTAAGGAACACTGAAGCTTTCTTT. Translated: CASSGSVRNTEAFF.

This clonotype has a handful of counts. V is TRBV20-1 and J is TRBJ2-1, with 10 nucleotides matching TRBD2. J gave up 11 bases and V 1 base, and 8 bases lay outside the gene matches. Looked up from germline, CDR1 is DFQATT and CDR2 is SNEGSKA (reference sequence). CDR3 size: 14 residues. CDR3 region: CSARAGAGGTKQFF. For the CDR3, the DNA is TGCAGTGCTAGAGCTGGAGCGGGAGGGACTAAGCAGTTCTTC.

The rearrangement joins TRBV6-1 to TRBJ2-5; no reliable D call. The last part of the DNA fits TRBJ2-7 better; the J call may be wrong. The germline V gene encodes CDR1 MNHNS and CDR2 SASEGT. The CDR3 loop spans 13 amino acids. The CDR3 sequence: CASSEAFGDEQYF. CDR3 nucleotides: TGTGCCAGCAGTGAAGCGTTCGGAGACGAGCAGTACTTC.

The chain recombines TRBV7-2 with TRBJ2-7; 9 bases line up with TRBD1. Germline loops: CDR1 SGHTA, CDR2 FQGNSA. The length of the CDR3 is 19 residues. Trimming took 8 bases from V and 7 from J; bases not matched to a gene: 27. Here the CDR3 DNA reads TGTGCCAGCGTCGGAATCAAATGGTCCGGGACAGGGACCTACAATGAGCAGTACTTC. It encodes CASVGIKWSGTGTYNEQYF.

This clonotype occurred a few times. J is TRBJ2-7 and V is TRBV4-3, with D perhaps assigned TRBD1 or TRBD2 (5 bases each). Per the germline V gene, CDR1 is LGHNA and CDR2 is YSLEER. The CDR3 length is 16 residues. V lost 0 bases and J 6 bases, leaving 18 bases between the germline ends. The CDR3 protein is CASSQDYGVGRSEQYF. In DNA form, the CDR3 reads TGCGCCAGCAGCCAAGATTACGGGGTGGGGCGTTCCGAGCAGTACTTC.

This clonotype was picked up a small number of times. V is TRBV27 and J is TRBJ2-2; 7 bases line up with TRBD2. CDR3 length equals 12 residues. The germline V gene encodes CDR1 MNHEY and CDR2 SMNVEV (reference sequence). The CDR3 here is CASRLAAGELFF. CDR3 coding DNA: TGTGCTAGCCGACTAGCTGCCGGGGAGCTGTTTTTT.

The chain carries TRBV5-1 and TRBJ1-1; 7 bases fit TRBD1. The CDR3 is 16 amino acids. The V segment lost 3 bases and the J segment 4 bases; nucleotides outside the gene matches: 12. Germline CDR1 is SGHRS and CDR2 is YFSETQ. In nucleotides, the CDR3 is TGCGCCAGCAGCTGGGGGGCAGGGGGTTTGGCCACTGAAGCTTTCTTT. Its protein product is CASSWGAGGLATEAFF.

This clonotype was seen more than once but under ten times. This chain links TRBV12-3 or TRBV12-4 with TRBJ2-1; D perhaps matches TRBD2 (6 bases). The V gene lost 6 bases and the J gene lost 6 bases, with 12 bases spanning the gap. The CDR3 is made up of 13 amino acids. CDR3 nucleotides: TGTGCCAGCAGGCGGCAGGAGGGCAATGAGCAGTTCTTC. Translated, it gives CASRRQEGNEQFF.